These 9 T cell receptor beta chains were all obtained from the same sample, sequenced in a study of T-cell reconstitution after alpha-beta-depleted transplantation in children. Preparing the TCRbeta library involved the use of unique molecular identifiers. TCRdb called the PCR reads again in MiXCR, with one record for every CDR3 protein. The sample includes around 530,000 distinct CDR3 sequences, around a third of them seen just once. The material was PBMCs from the stem cell graft donor, obtained from the stem cell graft. The receptors shown here come from a human donor who donated a stem cell graft to a child with aplastic anemia.

This clonotype has only a few counts. The chain uses TRBV5-1 and TRBJ1-1; TRBD1 matches 8 bases. The CDR3 has 16 amino acids. CDR1 and CDR2 from the germline V gene are SGHRS and YFSETQ. Trimming at V came to 3 bases and at J to 4 bases, leaving 11 bases not matched to a gene. The CDR3 loop reads CASSSEPDREGTEAFF. In DNA form, the CDR3 reads TGCGCCAGCAGCTCCGAACCGGACAGGGAGGGCACTGAAGCTTTCTTT. Looking up the rest from reference TRBV5-1 and TRBJ1-1 gives the full variable domain: KAGVTQTPRYLIKTRGQQVTLSCSPISGHRSVSWYQQTPGQGLQFLFEYFSETQRNKGNFPGRFSGRQFSNSRSEMNVSTLELGDSALYLCASSSEPDREGTEAFFGQGTRLTVV.

The chain has TRBV12-3 or TRBV12-4 and TRBJ1-2; D not resolved. The CDR3 is made up of 14 amino acids. V dropped 6 bases and J dropped 6 bases, with 17 bases sitting between them. The CDR3 here is CASSETGRRNGYTF. CDR3 DNA: TGTGCCAGCAGCGAAACGGGTCGTAGGAATGGCTACACCTTC.

About this clonotype itself: Relative to the germline gene, one junction end is altered; a read error may explain this. This chain connects TRBV20-1 to TRBJ2-4; perhaps TRBD1 as D (6 bases). CDR1 and CDR2 (germline): DFQATT, SNEGSKA (reference sequence). The CDR3 consists of 14 residues. The CDR3 protein is CSARIQGSKNIQYF. CDR3 DNA: TGCAGTGCTAGAATACAGGGTTCCAAGAACATTCAGTACTTC.

J is TRBJ2-3 and V is TRBV29-1, with 8 bases lining up with TRBD1. The length of the CDR3 is 14 residues. The V gene's germline CDR1 is SQVTM and CDR2 ANQGSEA. With 6 bases clipped from V and 0 bases from J, the junction kept 5 bases outside the gene matches. The DNA of the CDR3 is TGCAGCGTCGGACAGGGCCTTAGCACAGATACGCAGTATTTT. The encoded protein is CSVGQGLSTDTQYF.

The chain couples TRBV19 to TRBJ1-2, with D hard to call. Deletions cut 7 bases from V and 3 bases from J, with 9 bases between. The CDR3 extends over 12 amino acids. Germline CDR1 LNHDA, CDR2 SQIVND (reference sequence). As DNA, the CDR3 is TGTGCCAGTACGCGAGGGCACTATGGCTACACCTTC. This sequence encodes CASTRGHYGYTF.

The chain combines TRBV7-2 with TRBJ2-3; maybe TRBD1 (5 bases). Trimming stripped 2 bases from V and 2 bases from J, with 11 bases between. Germline values: CDR1 SGHTA, CDR2 FQGNSA. The CDR3 length is 15 residues. The CDR3 sequence is CASSLRGPNTDTQYF. The CDR3, as DNA: TGTGCCAGCAGCTTAAGGGGCCCAAACACAGATACGCAGTATTTT.

This clonotype was counted between two and nine times. The rearrangement joins TRBV7-2 to TRBJ1-2, with D maybe TRBD1 (5 bases). Trimming left V 3 bases short and J 3 bases short, with 14 bases between. Germline V gene data show CDR1 as SGHTA and CDR2 as FQGNSA. CDR3 length equals 15 residues. The CDR3 region has the DNA TGTGCCAGCAGCTTCGGGGGGATGAATCACTATGGCTACACCTTC. Amino acids: CASSFGGMNHYGYTF.

This clonotype was detected only a few times. The CDR3 reads CSVVAGDGTYEQYV. The CDR3, as DNA: TGCAGCGTCGTAGCGGGAGATGGGACCTACGAGCAGTACGTC. The chain links TRBV29-1 to TRBJ2-7; TRBD2 matches 9 bases. With V trimmed by 6 bases and J by 2 bases, 8 bases remained unmatched. The CDR3 spans 14 residues. CDR1 is SQVTM and CDR2 is ANQGSEA in the germline V gene.

The chain couples TRBV5-1 to TRBJ2-1, with D perhaps TRBD1 (5 bases). There are 18 residues in the CDR3. Deletions cut 0 bases from V and 0 bases from J, with 16 bases between. The germline V gene encodes CDR1 SGHRS and CDR2 YFSETQ. Here the CDR3 reads CASSLAIGVLSSYNEQFF. CDR3 in DNA: TGCGCCAGCAGCTTGGCAATAGGGGTACTTAGCTCCTACAATGAGCAGTTCTTC.